Listed below are T cell receptor beta chains from one sample, sequenced in a study of blood T cell repertoires in COVID-19. The table came from immunoSEQ multiplex PCR; TCRdb's copy has only in-frame clones and leaves some out. The sample contains about 180,000 clones, roughly 77% of which appear only once. The sequenced sample was peripheral blood. These receptors all stem from a man between 65 and 85 years old with active or convalescent COVID-19. CDR3s include the opening cysteine and the closing phenylalanine or tryptophan. The D gene is left open where the match is weak. The size field is filled for only some rows; it gives once, few, many or a size class.

CDR3,DNA,V,J,size,D
CASSERNYGYTF,TGTGCCAGCAGTGAACGTAACTATGGCTACACCTTC,TRBV25-1,TRBJ1-2,NA,NA
CASSKLAGIHNEQFF,TGTGCCAGCAGTAAACTAGCGGGAATCCACAATGAGCAGTTCTTC,TRBV6-5,TRBJ2-1,few,TRBD2
CASSLATYNEQFF,TGTGCCAGCAGCTTGGCTACCTACAATGAGCAGTTCTTC,TRBV5-4,TRBJ2-1,NA,NA
CASRERPGLAVYEQYF,TGTGCCAGCAGAGAAAGACCGGGACTAGCTGTCTACGAGCAGTACTTC,TRBV6-1,TRBJ2-7,NA,TRBD2
CAPREASGFQETQYF,TGTGCCCCCAGAGAGGCTAGCGGTTTTCAAGAGACCCAGTACTTC,TRBV28,TRBJ2-5,NA,TRBD2
CASSPGLPKVEYF,TGTGCCAGCAGCCCGGGACTCCCTAAGGTGGAGTACTTC,TRBV5-5,TRBJ2-7,NA,NA
CSVLVGDQPQHF,TGCAGCGTCCTAGTAGGGGATCAGCCCCAGCATTTT,TRBV29-1,TRBJ1-5,NA,NA
CASSSREQGVSNQPQHF,TGTGCCAGCAGTTCAAGAGAACAGGGGGTTAGCAATCAGCCCCAGCATTTT,TRBV2,TRBJ1-5,NA,TRBD1
CASSFGQGDQPQHF,TGCGCCAGCAGCTTTGGACAGGGCGATCAGCCCCAGCATTTT,TRBV5-1,TRBJ1-5,NA,TRBD1
CATPISGQEVNYGYTF,TGTGCCACCCCTATTTCAGGGCAGGAAGTCAACTATGGCTACACCTTC,TRBV24-1,TRBJ1-2,NA,NA
CASSVTSGGAADTQYF,TGTGCCAGCAGTGTGACTAGCGGGGGGGCGGCGGATACGCAGTATTTT,TRBV2,TRBJ2-3,NA,TRBD2
CASSGRTGVANVLTF,TGTGCCAGCAGTGGGCGTACAGGAGTGGCCAACGTCCTGACTTTC,TRBV2,TRBJ2-6,once,NA
CASSLNAPSRGYTF,TGCGCCAGCAGCTTGAACGCCCCCTCCCGGGGCTACACCTTC,TRBV5-1,TRBJ1-2,once,NA
CASSHREEQPQHF,TGTGCCAGCAGCCACAGGGAAGAGCAGCCCCAGCATTTT,TRBV6-5,TRBJ1-5,NA,NA
CASSLARQGLNEQFF,TGCGCCAGCAGCTTGGCGCGACAGGGCCTCAATGAGCAGTTCTTC,TRBV5-1,TRBJ2-1,NA,TRBD1
CASSGGAGAKNIQYF,TGTGCCAGCAGCGGGGGGGCTGGAGCCAAAAACATTCAGTACTTC,TRBV5-8,TRBJ2-4,NA,NA
CASSLNPSGSNEQFF,TGTGCCAGCAGTTTAAATCCTAGCGGGTCGAATGAGCAGTTCTTC,TRBV28,TRBJ2-1,NA,TRBD2
CASSADKGAKLFF,TGTGCCAGCAGTGCGGACAAGGGGGCAAAACTGTTTTTT,TRBV2,TRBJ1-4,once,TRBD1
CASSQLGQYGYTF,TGCGCCAGCAGCCAACTGGGGCAATATGGCTACACCTTC,TRBV4-3,TRBJ1-2,NA,NA
CASSLSPRDTEAFF,TGTGCCAGCAGCTTAAGCCCCAGGGACACTGAAGCTTTCTTT,TRBV11-2,TRBJ1-1,NA,NA
CASSQELTRTSELF,TGTGCCAGCAGCCAAGAGTTAACTAGAACCAGTGAACTTTTT,TRBV4-2,TRBJ2-3,NA,NA
CASSESGTVNGYTF,TGTGCCAGCAGTGAGTCAGGGACAGTAAACGGCTACACCTTC,TRBV25-1,TRBJ1-2,NA,TRBD1
CASSVGIGQGAYEQYF,TGTGCCAGCAGCGTAGGTATAGGACAGGGGGCTTACGAGCAGTACTTC,TRBV9,TRBJ2-7,few,TRBD1
CASSYGISSYNEQFF,TGTGCCAGCAGCTACGGGATAAGCTCCTACAATGAGCAGTTCTTC,TRBV11-1,TRBJ2-1,few,NA
CATLPQDWQPQHF,TGTGCCACCCTCCCCCAGGATTGGCAGCCCCAGCATTTT,TRBV28,TRBJ1-5,NA,NA
CASSYQGTYEQYF,TGTGCCAGCAGTTACCAGGGGACCTACGAGCAGTACTTC,TRBV27,TRBJ2-7,NA,NA
CASSPFEGAGNTIYF,TGTGCCAGCAGCCCATTCGAGGGGGCCGGAAACACCATATATTTT,TRBV7-2,TRBJ1-3,NA,TRBD1
CASSQAISKAGGNSPLHF,TGTGCCAGCAGCCAAGCAATTAGTAAGGCAGGGGGTAATTCACCCCTCCACTTT,TRBV3-1/TRBV3-2,TRBJ1-6,NA,TRBD1
CASSFTGQGLGEQYF,TGTGCCAGCAGCTTCACAGGACAGGGTCTGGGCGAGCAGTACTTC,TRBV7-2,TRBJ2-7,NA,TRBD1
CASSPTVQPPEAFF,TGCGCCAGCAGCCCCACAGTCCAGCCCCCTGAAGCTTTCTTT,TRBV4-1,TRBJ1-1,NA,NA
CASSLDGRGYNEQFF,TGTGCCAGCAGCTTGGACGGGAGGGGTTACAATGAGCAGTTCTTC,TRBV5-4,TRBJ2-1,NA,TRBD2
CASSPQLAVGDTQYF,TGTGCCAGCAGTCCTCAACTAGCGGTGGGGGATACGCAGTATTTT,TRBV27,TRBJ2-3,NA,TRBD2
CASSLGASGGAWNNEQFF,TGTGCCAGCAGCTTAGGGGCTAGCGGGGGGGCTTGGAACAATGAGCAGTTCTTC,TRBV9,TRBJ2-1,NA,TRBD2
CASSLQGTYTEAFF,TGTGCCAGCAGTTTACAGGGCACGTACACTGAAGCTTTCTTT,TRBV6-2/TRBV6-3,TRBJ1-1,NA,NA
CATGQGFRTEAFF,TGTGCCACCGGACAGGGGTTCAGAACTGAAGCTTTCTTT,TRBV28,TRBJ1-1,NA,TRBD1
CASSGGTSNEQFF,TGCGCCAGCAGCGGGGGGACTAGCAATGAGCAGTTCTTC,TRBV5-1,TRBJ2-1,NA,TRBD2
CASSHLEIHEQFF,TGTGCCAGCAGTCACCTAGAAATCCATGAGCAGTTCTTC,TRBV3-1/TRBV3-2,TRBJ2-1,NA,NA
CATHWGENTEAFF,TGTGCCACGCATTGGGGGGAGAACACTGAAGCTTTCTTT,TRBV6-1,TRBJ1-1,NA,NA